Below, one TCR beta chain is given with its context. Germline CDR1 is SEHNR and CDR2 is FQNEAQ (reference sequence). This CDR3 is built from 14 residues. Trimming removed 6 bases from V and 6 bases from J; junction bases left unmatched: 3. The data stem from a study of blood T cells in healthy people across ages. Then a second PCR, running roughly 7 to 11 cycles, was carried out with a sample-barcoded 5' primer and a J-beta primer mix. MiXCR was run by TCRdb on the 5' RACE reads, yielding one entry per CDR3 protein. In the table there are some 1.5 million distinct CDR3 sequences, roughly 27% of which are singletons.

J is TRBJ2-1 and V is TRBV7-9; 12 positions match TRBD2. The receptor was derived from a woman aged 30 to 39 in good health. Sequenced sample: blood. In DNA form, the CDR3 reads TGTGCCAGCAGTCCTAGCGGGAGGGCCAATGAGCAGTTCTTC. It is translated as CASSPSGRANEQFF.